This T cell receptor (beta chain) was observed in a study of identical twins. This CDR3 region has 13 residues. V was cut by 7 bases and J by 5 bases, with 11 bases left in between. MiXCR, run by TCRdb on the 5' RACE reads, gives a single entry per CDR3 protein. The sample has about 790,000 distinct CDR3 sequences, over 15% seen once. Only a few counts were recorded for this clonotype. In addition, the sample was reused for a study of T cells expressing NK-cell markers. From that paper: The dominant NKG2C+ clonotypes represented about 1.0-7.5% of CD8+ T cells in five or six donors.

This receptor was obtained from a woman aged 18-29 years in good health. V usage is TRBV12-3 or TRBV12-4 and J usage is TRBJ2-2, with TRBD1 as a possible D gene (5 bases). Sequenced: PBMCs. DNA for the CDR3: TGTGCCAGCACCATCGCAGGGACCGGGGAGCTGTTTTTT. As protein: CASTIAGTGELFF.